The clone carrying this T cell receptor (beta chain) was found once. The data were obtained in a study of shared clonotypes between healthy human individuals. Produced via immunoSEQ multiplex PCR; TCRdb's table is partial and in-frame only. The top ten hold roughly 0.36% of the sample, which has 2 million to 3 million clones, 90% to 95% seen once. Germline CDR1 SGHKS, CDR2 YYEKEE (reference sequence). V was trimmed by 1 base and J by 9 bases, leaving 11 bases between them. This CDR3 contains 13 residues. Splitting of CD4+ cells produced CD45RA+ naive and CD45RA-negative memory subsets. The clonotype originates from a man between 18 and 35 years old in good health. Some clones in this sample may be carry-over from other donors' samples. Sequencing was performed on naive CD4+ T cells from PBMCs. Subset here: CD45RA+ positively selected. The rearrangement joins TRBV5-5 to TRBJ2-1, with D perhaps matching TRBD1 (6 bases). CDR3 residues: CASSLPRGGEQFF. CDR3 DNA sequence: TGTGCCAGCAGCTTGCCCAGGGGCGGTGAGCAGTTCTTC.